The clone carrying this T cell receptor beta chain has just one count. The sample belongs to a study of T cell changes during pregnancy in multiple sclerosis. The CDR3 extends over 14 amino acids. After removal of 1 base from V and 4 bases from J, the junction contained 4 bases not matched to a gene. CDR1 and CDR2 from the germline V gene are SGHNT and YYREEE (reference sequence). Repertoires were generated with immunoSEQ multiplex PCR, while TCRdb's copy carries only in-frame clones and drops some. The sample shows 35,000 to 50,000 clones, around nine tenths of them seen only once. The material was CD4+ T cells from peripheral blood mononuclear cells, obtained in the first trimester of pregnancy. The sequence was obtained from a female donor with multiple sclerosis, enrolled in a pregnancy study. The chain combines TRBV5-4 with TRBJ1-2, with TRBD1 identical over 7 bases. CDR3 sequence: CASSLTGESYGYTF. CDR3 sequence (DNA): TGTGCCAGCAGCTTGACAGGGGAGAGCTATGGCTACACCTTC.